The present T cell receptor gamma chain was sequenced within a study of γδ T cells in repeated Plasmodium falciparum infection. To note about this clone: TCRdb pairs this DNA with a much larger clone's protein that differs at residue 3, likely a read error; the protein shown was translated from the DNA.

CDR1 is GITISATS, CDR2 ISYDGTV, per germline (reference sequence). This CDR3 has 17 amino acids. Bulk repertoires came from Vgamma9/Vdelta2+ or Vdelta2-negative gammadelta T cells flow-sorted from PBMC. Sequencing covered both gamma and delta TCR chains per sample. TCRdb fed the multiplex PCR reads into CATT to redo clone calling. The sample yields about 26,000 gamma-chain clones, approximately 2.9% seen once. The clonotype comes from a pool of human donors (malaria-infected and uninfected, not separated). The rearrangement joins TRGV9 to TRGJP. Since TCRdb gives no J gene, matching the DNA to germline was used here to assign it. Sample: gamma-delta T cells from blood. CDR3 amino acids: CASWEGMQELGKKIKVF. In nucleotides, the CDR3 is TGTGCCTCGTGGGAGGGGATGCAAGAGTTGGGCAAAAAAATCAAGGTATTT.